The next 3 T cell receptor beta chains were all read from a single sample in a study of T cell responses to AZD1222 COVID-19 vaccine. Sequencing used immunoSEQ multiplex PCR; TCRdb keeps in-frame clones, though not all of them. Of about 110,000 clones detected, 92% appear once; the ten largest clones hold 1% to 1.5%. The specimen was peripheral blood, collected on day 0 of AZD1222 vaccination. The receptor source for this set is an adult in good health.

The chain uses TRBV5-5 and TRBJ1-5; D ambiguous. This CDR3 spans 13 amino acids. Trimming left V 5 bases short and J 6 bases short, with 12 bases between. Germline assignment: CDR1 SGHKS and CDR2 YYEKEE (reference sequence). The CDR3 loop reads CASSREAAQPQHF. The CDR3 bases are TGTGCCAGCAGTCGTGAGGCCGCTCAGCCCCAGCATTTT.

The rearrangement links TRBV4-2 to TRBJ1-3; D gene uncertain. Trimming took off 3 bases at V and 3 bases at J, with 9 bases between the two ends. This CDR3 spans 14 amino acids. Germline V gene lookup returns CDR1 LGHNA and CDR2 YNFKEQ. CDR3 sequence: CASSQEVDGNTIYF. CDR3 DNA sequence: TGTGCCAGCAGCCAGGAGGTGGATGGAAACACCATATATTTT.

This chain joins TRBV19 and TRBJ2-1; D not certain. The ends were cut back, 8 bases at V and 10 bases at J, with 15 bases in the middle. Germline CDR1 reads LNHDA; CDR2 reads SQIVND (reference sequence). The CDR3 runs 12 residues. Here the CDR3 DNA reads TGTGCCAGTGGAGTCAATTTATACGAGCAGTTCTTC. Its protein is CASGVNLYEQFF. The full variable domain, rest sourced from reference TRBV19 and TRBJ2-1, is DGGITQSPKYLFRKEGQNVTLSCEQNLNHDAMYWYRQDPGQGLRLIYYSQIVNDFQKGDIAEGYSVSREKKESFPLTVTSAQKNPTAFYLCASGVNLYEQFFGPGTRLTVL.